A selection of T cell receptor beta chains follows, all from one sample in a study of blood T cell repertoires in COVID-19. The table came from immunoSEQ multiplex PCR; TCRdb's copy has only in-frame clones and leaves some out. The table shows 84,000 or so clones, with about four fifths occurring only once. Sequencing was carried out using peripheral blood. The origin of the receptors is an elderly woman with acute or convalescent COVID-19. CDR3s include the opening cysteine and the closing phenylalanine or tryptophan. D genes are given only for firm matches. The size entry is marked missing in some rows and otherwise reads once, few, many or a size class.

j_gene: TRBJ1-5
v_gene: TRBV6-5
abundance: few
d_gene: TRBD1
CDR3nt: TGTGCCAGTGACAGGGGGTTCAATCAGCCCCAGCATTTT
CDR3aa: CASDRGFNQPQHF

j_gene: TRBJ2-3
v_gene: TRBV19
abundance: .
d_gene: .
CDR3nt: TGTGCCACCAGAGGGATCCCTTCGTCCCCCGCAGATACGCAGTATTTT
CDR3aa: CATRGIPSSPADTQYF

j_gene: TRBJ2-1
v_gene: TRBV3-1/TRBV3-2
abundance: .
d_gene: TRBD1
CDR3nt: TGTGCCAGCAGCCAACTTCCGGGACAGGGACTGTTCTTC
CDR3aa: CASSQLPGQGLFF

j_gene: TRBJ1-2
v_gene: TRBV2
abundance: .
d_gene: TRBD1
CDR3nt: TGTGCCAGCAGTGGGTCAGGGGGAGTTAACTATGGCTACACCTTC
CDR3aa: CASSGSGGVNYGYTF

j_gene: TRBJ1-4
v_gene: TRBV2
abundance: .
d_gene: TRBD1
CDR3nt: TGTGCCAGCACCGAAAGGACAGGGCCTAATGAAAAACTGTTTTTT
CDR3aa: CASTERTGPNEKLFF

j_gene: TRBJ1-5
v_gene: TRBV6-1
abundance: .
d_gene: TRBD1
CDR3nt: TGTGCCAGCAGTTATACAGGGGGCGATCAGCCCCAGCATTTT
CDR3aa: CASSYTGGDQPQHF

j_gene: TRBJ2-7
v_gene: TRBV4-1
abundance: .
d_gene: .
CDR3nt: TGCGCCAGCAGCCAAGAAATGCGGGGCTCCTACGAGCAGTACTTC
CDR3aa: CASSQEMRGSYEQYF

j_gene: TRBJ1-1
v_gene: TRBV25-1
abundance: once
d_gene: TRBD1
CDR3nt: TGTGCCAGCAGGGGACAGGGAGACACTGAAGCTTTCTTT
CDR3aa: CASRGQGDTEAFF

j_gene: TRBJ1-6
v_gene: TRBV12-3/TRBV12-4
abundance: many
d_gene: .
CDR3nt: TGTGCCAGCACCTCCCAGAACCAACCCCTCCACTTT
CDR3aa: CASTSQNQPLHF

j_gene: TRBJ1-4
v_gene: TRBV29-1
abundance: once
d_gene: TRBD1
CDR3nt: TGCAGCGTTGATCATCTAGCCACAGGGGGGAGCGATGAAAAACTGTTTTTT
CDR3aa: CSVDHLATGGSDEKLFF

j_gene: TRBJ1-6
v_gene: TRBV7-8
abundance: .
d_gene: .
CDR3nt: TGTGCCAGCAGCCGAGCCGGTAGCCTCAATTCACCCCTCCACTTT
CDR3aa: CASSRAGSLNSPLHF

j_gene: TRBJ2-1
v_gene: TRBV5-1
abundance: .
d_gene: .
CDR3nt: TGCGCCAGCAGCTTGTCCCTAGTAAATGAGCAGTTCTTC
CDR3aa: CASSLSLVNEQFF